The 9 T cell receptor beta chains below come from one sample, sequenced in a study of blood T cell repertoires in COVID-19. Only in-frame clones appear in the TCRdb table, and some are missing; sequencing was by immunoSEQ multiplex PCR. The sample includes about 300,000 clones, 84% seen only once; the top ten take over 1.1%. Sequencing was performed on peripheral blood. These receptors were collected from a human donor with COVID-19, enrolled during active disease. The donor label of this sample is uncertain.

The count of this clone is one. The CDR3 protein is CASSPGQYSNQPQHF. The CDR3 DNA sequence: TGTGCCAGCTCCCCTGGACAGTATAGCAATCAGCCCCAGCATTTT. V gene TRBV18 combines with J gene TRBJ1-5; tentative D call: TRBD1 (6 bases). CDR3 length: 15 amino acids. Trimming pared 6 bases from V and 0 bases from J, leaving 12 bases between. In germline, CDR1 is KGHSH, CDR2 LQKENI.

J is TRBJ2-1 and V is TRBV29-1, with a weak D call TRBD1 (6 bases). Looked up from germline, CDR1 is SQVTM and CDR2 is ANQGSEA. The CDR3 consists of 11 residues. V was shortened by 6 bases and J by 7 bases, with 10 bases between the two germline ends. CDR3 amino acids: CSVIRGNEQFF. As DNA, the CDR3 is TGCAGCGTCATCAGGGGAAATGAGCAGTTCTTC.

This sequence joins TRBV6-5 and TRBJ1-2, with D possibly being TRBD1 (6 bases). The germline gives CDR1 MNHEY, CDR2 SVGAGI. V lost 6 bases and J 0 bases, leaving 14 bases between the germline ends. This CDR3 has 15 residues. The CDR3 coding sequence is TGTGCCAGCAGGGGGACACATATAGCTAACTATGGCTACACCTTC. Its translation is CASRGTHIANYGYTF.

This rearrangement joins TRBV3-1 (or the pseudogene TRBV3-2) to TRBJ1-4, with 8 bases that match TRBD1. The J segment lost 7 bases and the V segment lost 0 bases, leaving 4 bases of the junction unmatched. CDR3 size: 15 residues. Germline V CDR1 and CDR2: LGHDT, YNNKEL (reference sequence). CDR3 coding DNA: TGTGCCAGCAGCCAAGAGGCAGGGGGCGGTGAAAAACTGTTTTTT. It translates to CASSQEAGGGEKLFF.

The CDR3 reads CASSSGTGDTEAFF. In nucleotides, the CDR3 is TGTGCCAGCAGCTCTGGGACAGGGGACACTGAAGCTTTCTTT. The chain couples TRBV7-3 to TRBJ1-1; 10 bases align to TRBD1. The CDR3 length is 14 residues. Trimming at V came to 4 bases and at J to 3 bases, leaving 2 bases not matched to a gene. Germline V gene lookup returns CDR1 SGHTA and CDR2 FQGTGA. Combining the CDR3 with reference TRBV7-3 and TRBJ1-1 gives the whole variable domain GAGVSQTPSNKVTEKGKYVELRCDPISGHTALYWYRQSLGQGPEFLIYFQGTGAADDSGLPNDRFFAVRPEGSVSTLKIQRTERGDSAVYLCASSSGTGDTEAFFGQGTRLTVV.

In this sample, this clone turned up once. The V and J genes are TRBV11-3 and TRBJ1-1; D perhaps matches TRBD1 (5 bases). Looked up from germline, CDR1 is SGHNT and CDR2 is YENEEA. V shed 4 bases and J shed 4 bases, with 19 bases lying between them. The CDR3 has 16 amino acids. The CDR3 loop reads CASSSGRRGGITEAFF. The CDR3 DNA reads TGTGCCAGCAGCTCGGGGCGCCGCGGGGGTATCACTGAAGCTTTCTTT.

The chain carries TRBV27 and TRBJ2-1; 11 bases map to TRBD2. J gave up 6 bases and V 4 bases, and 8 bases lay outside the gene matches. Germline CDR1 MNHEY, CDR2 SMNVEV (reference sequence). The CDR3 has 16 amino acids. The DNA of the CDR3 is TGTGCCAGCAGTTACTTACTAGCGGGAGCCGGCAATGAGCAGTTCTTC. Its protein is CASSYLLAGAGNEQFF.

The rearrangement links TRBV5-1 to TRBJ2-2; 11 bases match TRBD1. The CDR3 has 16 amino acids. Looked up from germline, CDR1 is SGHRS and CDR2 is YFSETQ. Trimming at V came to 3 bases and at J to 4 bases, leaving 5 bases not matched to a gene. In nucleotides, the CDR3 is TGCGCCAGCAGCTACCGGGACAGGGGGACCACCGGGGAGCTGTTTTTT. Its translation: CASSYRDRGTTGELFF.

The chain combines TRBV2 with TRBJ2-1; 16 bases align to TRBD2. The V and J ends lost 6 bases and 15 bases, in that order; junction bases with no gene match: 11. This CDR3 spans 15 amino acids. Germline CDR1 and CDR2: SNHLY and FYNNEI. The CDR3 spells CASRLDPGTSGRGFF. DNA of the CDR3: TGTGCCAGCAGACTCGACCCCGGGACTAGCGGGAGGGGGTTCTTC. The variable domain in full, completed from reference TRBV2 and TRBJ2-1, reads EPEVTQTPSHQVTQMGQEVILRCVPISNHLYFYWYRQILGQKVEFLVSFYNNEISEKSEIFDDQFSVERPDGSNFTLKIRSTKLEDSAMYFCASRLDPGTSGRGFFGPGTRLTVL.